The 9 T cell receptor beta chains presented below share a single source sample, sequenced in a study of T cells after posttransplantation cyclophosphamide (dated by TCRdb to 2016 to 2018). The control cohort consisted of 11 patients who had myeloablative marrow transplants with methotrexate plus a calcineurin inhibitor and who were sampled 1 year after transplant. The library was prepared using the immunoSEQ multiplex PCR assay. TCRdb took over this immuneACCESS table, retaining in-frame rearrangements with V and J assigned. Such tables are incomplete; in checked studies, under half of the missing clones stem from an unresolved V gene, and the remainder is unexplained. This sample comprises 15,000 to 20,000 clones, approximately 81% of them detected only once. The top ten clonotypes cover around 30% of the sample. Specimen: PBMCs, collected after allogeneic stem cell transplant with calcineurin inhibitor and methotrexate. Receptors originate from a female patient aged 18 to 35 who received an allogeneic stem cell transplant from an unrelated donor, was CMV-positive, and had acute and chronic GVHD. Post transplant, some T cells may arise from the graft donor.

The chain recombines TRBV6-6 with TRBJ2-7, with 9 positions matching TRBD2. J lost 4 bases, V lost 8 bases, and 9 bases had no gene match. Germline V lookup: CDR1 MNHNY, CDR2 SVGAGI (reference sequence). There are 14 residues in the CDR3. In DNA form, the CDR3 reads TGTGCCAGCTTCGGCGGGAGGGCCGGGTACGAGCAGTACTTC. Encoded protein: CASFGGRAGYEQYF.

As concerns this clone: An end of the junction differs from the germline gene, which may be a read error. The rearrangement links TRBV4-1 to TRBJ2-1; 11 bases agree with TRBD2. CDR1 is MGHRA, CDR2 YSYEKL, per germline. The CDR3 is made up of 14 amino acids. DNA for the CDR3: TGCGCCAGCAGCGGGACTAGCGGAAACAATGAGCAGCTCTTC. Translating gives CASSGTSGNNEQLF.

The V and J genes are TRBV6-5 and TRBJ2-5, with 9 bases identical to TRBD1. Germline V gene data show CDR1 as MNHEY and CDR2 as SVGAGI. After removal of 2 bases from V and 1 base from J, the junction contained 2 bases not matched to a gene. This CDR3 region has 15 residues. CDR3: CASSYLGQGQETQYF. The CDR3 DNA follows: TGTGCCAGCAGTTACCTGGGACAGGGCCAAGAGACCCAGTACTTC.

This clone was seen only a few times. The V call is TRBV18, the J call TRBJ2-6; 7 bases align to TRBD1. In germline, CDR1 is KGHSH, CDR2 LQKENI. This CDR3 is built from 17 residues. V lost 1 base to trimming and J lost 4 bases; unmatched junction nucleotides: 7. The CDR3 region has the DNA TGTGCCAGCTCACCACTGATGACAGGGTTAGGGGCCAACGTCCTGACTTTC. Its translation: CASSPLMTGLGANVLTF.

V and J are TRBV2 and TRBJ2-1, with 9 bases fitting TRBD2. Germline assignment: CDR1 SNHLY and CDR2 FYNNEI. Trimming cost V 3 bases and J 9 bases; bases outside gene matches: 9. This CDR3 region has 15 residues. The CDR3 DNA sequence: TGTGCCAGCAGTGATGTAGCGGGAGCAAACAGTGAGCAGTTCTTC. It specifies CASSDVAGANSEQFF.

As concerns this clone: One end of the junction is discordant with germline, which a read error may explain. CDR3 in amino acids: CASSQESGLPNGYTF. CDR3 bases: TGTGCCAGCAGCCAAGAGTCCGGTTTACCCAATGGCTACACCTTC. V and J are TRBV4-1 and TRBJ1-2; D not certain. The CDR3 sequence is 15 residues long. From germline, CDR1 is MGHRA and CDR2 YSYEKL.

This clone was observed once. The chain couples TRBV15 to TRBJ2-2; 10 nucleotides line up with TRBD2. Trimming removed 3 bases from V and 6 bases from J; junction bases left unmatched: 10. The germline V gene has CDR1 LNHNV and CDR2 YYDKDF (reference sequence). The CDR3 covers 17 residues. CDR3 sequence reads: CATSSRGLARVPGELFF. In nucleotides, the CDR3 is TGTGCCACCAGCAGTAGGGGACTAGCGAGAGTTCCCGGGGAGCTGTTTTTT.

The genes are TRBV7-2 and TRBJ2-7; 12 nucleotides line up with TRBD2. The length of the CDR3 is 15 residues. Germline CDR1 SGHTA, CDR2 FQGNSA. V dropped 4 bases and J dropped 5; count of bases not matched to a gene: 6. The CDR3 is CASSSLAGGPHEQYF. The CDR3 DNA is TGTGCCAGCAGCTCTCTAGCGGGAGGGCCCCACGAGCAGTACTTC.

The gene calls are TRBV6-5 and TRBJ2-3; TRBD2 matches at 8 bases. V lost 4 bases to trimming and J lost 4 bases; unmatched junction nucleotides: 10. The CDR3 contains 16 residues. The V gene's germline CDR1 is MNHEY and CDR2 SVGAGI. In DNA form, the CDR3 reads TGTGCCAGCAGTTTATCCGGGACTAGAAGATCAGATACGCAGTATTTT. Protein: CASSLSGTRRSDTQYF.